This note documents a single TCR beta chain sequence. As yet, its antigen is unknown. The record originates from a study of shared clonotypes between healthy human individuals. Turning to the study itself: A donor's plate count was three for CD4 naive and three for CD4 memory; CD8 naive had two and CD8 memory one. General study findings and limits: Memory subsets generally showed smaller estimated richness than naive subsets did.

Only in-frame clones appear in the TCRdb table, and some are missing; sequencing was by immunoSEQ multiplex PCR. The table lists 2 million to 2.5 million clones, 95% of them singletons. The CDR3 has 14 amino acids. The germline V gene encodes CDR1 SGDLS and CDR2 YYNGEE. Trimming stripped 0 bases from V and 0 bases from J, with 7 bases between. Sequencing input: naive CD4+ T cells sorted from blood. The subset denotes: CD45RA+ positively selected. V usage is TRBV9 and J usage is TRBJ2-7; no definite D call. The TCR comes from a man between 18 and 35 years old in good health. CDR3: CASSVAGHSYEQYF. The DNA of the CDR3 is TGTGCCAGCAGCGTAGCCGGGCACTCCTACGAGCAGTACTTC. The full variable domain, with the rest looked up from reference TRBV9 and TRBJ2-7, is DSGVTQTPKHLITATGQRVTLRCSPRSGDLSVYWYQQSLDQGLQFLIQYYNGEERAKGNILERFSAQQFPDLHSELNLSSLELGDSALYFCASSVAGHSYEQYFGPGTRLTVT.